This T cell receptor (beta chain) was sequenced in a study of blood T cells in healthy people across ages. The use of a sample-barcoded 5' primer and a J-beta primer mix characterized a second PCR of 7 to 11 cycles. Using its own MiXCR run on the 5' RACE reads, TCRdb lists one record per CDR3 protein. In the table there are roughly 2 million distinct CDR3 sequences, about 50% of which are singletons. Whole-study findings and limits: The unknown donor CMV status may have confounded expanded clonotype changes.

CDR3 length equals 15 residues. V lost 1 base, J lost 5 bases, and 14 bases lay in between. Germline values: CDR1 LGHNA, CDR2 YNFKEQ. For this clonotype: Its cognate antigen is unknown.

The rearrangement uses TRBV4-2 and TRBJ1-2; D unclear. The receptor was isolated from a woman aged 40 to 50 in good health. Source material: blood. CDR3 nucleotides: TGTGCCAGCAGCCAAGGGGCAGGTCCGGCTTATGGCTACACCTTC. Translated: CASSQGAGPAYGYTF.